The clone carrying this T cell receptor beta chain was counted ten times or more. Additional DNA sequences in this sample encode the identical CDR3. The source of the sample is a study of blood T cell repertoires in COVID-19. Study details: There were acute and convalescent COVID-19 samples, and they came from the United States, Italy and Spain. T cells, B-cell-depleted T cells, or PBMCs provided the cDNA or gDNA that served as material.

The protocol was immunoSEQ multiplex PCR, while the TCRdb copy is restricted to in-frame clones and leaves out a portion. There are hundreds of thousands of clones in the sample; over 70% occur only once, and under 6.5% lies in the top ten. This receptor was taken from a woman between 50 and 59 years old with COVID-19, enrolled during active disease. The sample comprised peripheral blood.

CDR3 residues: CASSPESNTGELFF. The CDR3, as DNA: TGTGCCAGCTCACCGGAGAGTAACACCGGGGAGCTGTTTTTT. The chain recombines TRBV18 with TRBJ2-2; D ambiguous. This CDR3 has 14 amino acids. With 3 bases removed from V and 2 bases from J, the gap between germline ends came to 7 bases. The germline V gene encodes CDR1 KGHSH and CDR2 LQKENI. The full variable domain, its missing parts supplied by reference TRBV18 and TRBJ2-2, is NAGVMQNPRHLVRRRGQEARLRCSPMKGHSHVYWYRQLPEEGLKFMVYLQKENIIDESGMPKERFSAEFPKEGPSILRIQQVVRGDSAAYFCASSPESNTGELFFGEGSRLTVL.